This T cell receptor beta chain was identified during a study of monozygotic twins with inflammatory bowel disease. Study conclusions and caveats: Treatment differences in immunosuppression may have added variability to the repertoires of patients.

This CDR3 is built from 13 residues. Notes on this clonotype: Its specificity is not known.

Reprocessing the 5' RACE reads, TCRdb reports a single entry for every CDR3 protein and omits DNA. In all, the sample yields 300,000 to 400,000 distinct CDR3 sequences. Sequenced input: blood. V usage is TRBV12-3 or TRBV12-4 and J usage is TRBJ1-1; TCRdb gives TRBD1 as the D gene, but with no DNA this cannot be confirmed. This sequence was found in a human donor with ulcerative colitis or Crohn's disease, or a healthy co-twin of an affected twin (not recorded which). The CDR3 spells CAIRPGMNTEAFF.